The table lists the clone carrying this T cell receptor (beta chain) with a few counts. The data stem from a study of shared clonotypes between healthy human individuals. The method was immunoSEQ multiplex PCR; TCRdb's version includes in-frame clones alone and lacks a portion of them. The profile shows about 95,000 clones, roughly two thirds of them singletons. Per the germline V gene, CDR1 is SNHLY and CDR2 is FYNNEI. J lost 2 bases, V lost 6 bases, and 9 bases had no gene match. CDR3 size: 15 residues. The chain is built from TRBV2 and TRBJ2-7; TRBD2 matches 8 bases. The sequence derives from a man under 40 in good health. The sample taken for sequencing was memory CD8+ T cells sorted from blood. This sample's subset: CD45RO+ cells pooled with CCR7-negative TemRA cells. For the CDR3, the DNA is TGTGCCAGCAGCACCATACTAGCGGCCACCTACGAGCAGTACTTC. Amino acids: CASSTILAATYEQYF.